The source of this T cell receptor (beta chain) is a study of shared clonotypes between healthy human individuals. Note on this clone: Its antigen is as yet unknown.

Trimming cost V 1 base and J 0 bases, with 10 bases left between them. From germline, CDR1 is GTSNPN and CDR2 SVGIG (reference sequence). The CDR3 is made up of 14 amino acids. Data came from immunoSEQ multiplex PCR; TCRdb stores just in-frame clones and leaves some out. This table holds some 1,100,000 clones, about 80% found once. Study observations and caveats: Clonotype sharing across donors was expected to vary with sequencing depth.

This chain connects TRBV30 to TRBJ2-7; D might be TRBD1 (7 bases). This TCR was sampled from a man between 18 and 29 years old in good health. Some clones in this sample may be carry-over from other donors' samples. The sample consisted of memory CD4+ T cells from PBMCs. The subset here: CD45RA-negative fraction. The CDR3 DNA follows: TGTGCCTGGAGTGCAGGGGGGAGCTCCTACGAGCAGTACTTC. Translation: CAWSAGGSSYEQYF.